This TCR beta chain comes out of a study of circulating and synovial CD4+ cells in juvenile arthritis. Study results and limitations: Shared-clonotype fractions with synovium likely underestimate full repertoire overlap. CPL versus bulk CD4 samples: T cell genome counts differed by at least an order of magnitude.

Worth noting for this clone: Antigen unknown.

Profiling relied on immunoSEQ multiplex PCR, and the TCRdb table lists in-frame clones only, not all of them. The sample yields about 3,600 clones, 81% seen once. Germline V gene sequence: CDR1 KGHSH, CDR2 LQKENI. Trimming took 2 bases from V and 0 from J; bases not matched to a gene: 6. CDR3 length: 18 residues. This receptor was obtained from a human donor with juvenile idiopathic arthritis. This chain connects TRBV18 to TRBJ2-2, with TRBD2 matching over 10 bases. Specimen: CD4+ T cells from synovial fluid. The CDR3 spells CASSPFKLAGPNTGELFF. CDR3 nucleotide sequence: TGTGCCAGCTCACCATTCAAACTAGCGGGACCGAACACCGGGGAGCTGTTTTTT.